This TCR beta chain was recovered during a study of cytomegalovirus exposure and HLA in healthy donors. Study-wide results and caveats: In a later analysis, CMV-associated beta chains were mostly HLA-associated, it appeared. Later on, a genetic analysis was performed. It linked a missense variant in DCLRE1C with V- and J-gene trimming of TCR beta.

Germline V lookup: CDR1 SGHRS, CDR2 YFSETQ. The CDR3 runs to 15 residues. V lost 0 bases to trimming and J lost 2 bases, with 12 bases between them. The PCR ran on 60 Vbeta and 13 Jbeta primers. TCRdb's table, derived via immunoSEQ multiplex PCR, lists solely in-frame clones and lacks some. The repertoire includes 60,000 to 75,000 clones, under 85% of them detected once, and 11% sits in the top ten. As for this clone: What it binds is not known.

V gene TRBV5-1 combines with J gene TRBJ2-7; D unclear. The clonotype originates from a woman aged 55-69 years in good health and CMV-seropositive. Sequencing was performed on PBMCs. As DNA, the CDR3 is TGCGCCAGCAGCTTGGTCCCCCCAGATACCTACGAGCAGTACTTC. Its translation is CASSLVPPDTYEQYF.